These T cell receptor beta chains were read from a single sample in a study of blood T cell repertoires in COVID-19. Method: immunoSEQ multiplex PCR; TCRdb's copy keeps in-frame clones and lacks some. The data contain about 300,000 clones, 80% to 90% of them singletons. Sequencing was performed on PBMCs or T cells enriched from blood (not recorded which). All receptors derive from a woman aged 18-29 years who had recovered from COVID-19. Each CDR3 is given with its conserved first and last residue.

j_gene,v_gene,CDR3aa
TRBJ1-2,TRBV5-5,CASSSPGTGNGYTF
TRBJ2-7,TRBV19,CASSISIAGDEQYF
TRBJ2-2,TRBV10-3,CAISERGGQGAGELFF
TRBJ1-6,TRBV11-2,CASSLRVQNSPLHF
TRBJ2-3,TRBV18,CASSPTASGATDTQYF
TRBJ1-6,TRBV2,CASTSTAGGSPLHF
TRBJ1-2,TRBV30,CAWSVGGGPGYGYTF
TRBJ2-3,TRBV11-2,CASGGAQERGGSTDTQYF
TRBJ1-4,TRBV3-1/TRBV3-2,CASSQVTPGATNEKLFF
TRBJ1-2,TRBV5-1,CASSGGQTYGYTF
TRBJ2-3,TRBV9,CASSARSRGFSTDTQYF
TRBJ2-3,TRBV7-8,CASSSTYQTGGTDTQYF
TRBJ1-5,TRBV5-1,CASSLAGGQPQHF
TRBJ2-7,TRBV7-9,CASSPRLGGEYYEQYF
TRBJ2-3,TRBV1,CTSSQDRVWSPPHTDTQYF
TRBJ1-4,TRBV9,CASSGSGGRREKLFF
TRBJ1-6,TRBV4-1,CASSQDSHSSYNSPLHF
TRBJ1-5,TRBV28,CASSVDRFNQPQHF
TRBJ2-7,TRBV6-5,CASKLGTVSSYEQYF
TRBJ1-3,TRBV11-2,CASMGQGGNTIYF
TRBJ1-4,TRBV6-5,CASRQQPTNEKLFF
TRBJ2-1,TRBV18,CASSPAGAGGYYNEQFF
TRBJ1-5,TRBV19,CASSGGARNQPQHF
TRBJ1-2,TRBV5-4,CASSAGRNYGYTF
TRBJ1-1,TRBV7-3,CASSSGGNLMNTEAFF
TRBJ2-1,TRBV29-1,CSVERGTGDEQFF
TRBJ2-3,TRBV7-2,CASSHSGLSTDTQYF
TRBJ2-7,TRBV7-9,CASGGHYEQYF
TRBJ1-2,TRBV3-1/TRBV3-2,CASSPTGGGGYTF
TRBJ1-1,TRBV5-1,CASSSTGGLPEAFF
TRBJ1-5,TRBV5-6,CASSDGTVSNQPQHF